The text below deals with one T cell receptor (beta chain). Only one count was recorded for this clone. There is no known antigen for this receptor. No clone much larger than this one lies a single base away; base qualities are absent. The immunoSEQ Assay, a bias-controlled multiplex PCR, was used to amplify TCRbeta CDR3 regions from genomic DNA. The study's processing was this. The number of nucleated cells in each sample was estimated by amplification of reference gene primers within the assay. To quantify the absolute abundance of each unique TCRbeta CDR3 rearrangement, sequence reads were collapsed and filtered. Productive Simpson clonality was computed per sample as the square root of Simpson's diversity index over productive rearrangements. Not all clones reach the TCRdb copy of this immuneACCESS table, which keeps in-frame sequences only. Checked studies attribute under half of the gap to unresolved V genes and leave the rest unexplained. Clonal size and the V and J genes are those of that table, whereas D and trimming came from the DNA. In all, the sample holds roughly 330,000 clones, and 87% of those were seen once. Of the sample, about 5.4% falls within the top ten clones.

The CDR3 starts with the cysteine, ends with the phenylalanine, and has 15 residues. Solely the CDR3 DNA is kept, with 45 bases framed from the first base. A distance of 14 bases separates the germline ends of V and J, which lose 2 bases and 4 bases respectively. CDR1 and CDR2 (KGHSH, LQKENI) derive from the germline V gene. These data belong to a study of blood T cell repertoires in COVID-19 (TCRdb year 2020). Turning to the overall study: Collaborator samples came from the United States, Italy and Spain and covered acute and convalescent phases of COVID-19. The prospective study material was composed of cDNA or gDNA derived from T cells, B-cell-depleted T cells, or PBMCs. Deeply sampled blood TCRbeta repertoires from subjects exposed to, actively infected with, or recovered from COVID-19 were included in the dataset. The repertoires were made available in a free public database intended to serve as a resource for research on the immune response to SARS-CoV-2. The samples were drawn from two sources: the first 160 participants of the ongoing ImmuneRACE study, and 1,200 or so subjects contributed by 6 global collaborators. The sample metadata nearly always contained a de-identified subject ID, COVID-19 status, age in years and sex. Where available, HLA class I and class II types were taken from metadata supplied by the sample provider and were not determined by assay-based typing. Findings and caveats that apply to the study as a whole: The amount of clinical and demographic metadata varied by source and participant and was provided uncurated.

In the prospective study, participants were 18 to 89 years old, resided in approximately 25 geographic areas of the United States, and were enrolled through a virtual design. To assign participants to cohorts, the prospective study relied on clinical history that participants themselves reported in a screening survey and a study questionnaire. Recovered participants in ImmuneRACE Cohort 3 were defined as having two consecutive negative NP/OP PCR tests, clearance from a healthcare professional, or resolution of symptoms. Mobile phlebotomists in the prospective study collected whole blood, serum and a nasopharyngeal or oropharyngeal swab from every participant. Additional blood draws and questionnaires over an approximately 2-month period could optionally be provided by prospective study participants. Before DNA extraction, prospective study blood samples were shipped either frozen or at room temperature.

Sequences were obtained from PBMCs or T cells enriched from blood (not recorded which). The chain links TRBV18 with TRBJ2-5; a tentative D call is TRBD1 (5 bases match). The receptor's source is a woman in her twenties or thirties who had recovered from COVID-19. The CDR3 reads CASSPMSRAGETQYF. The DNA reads TGTGCCAGCTCACCAATGAGCAGGGCTGGAGAGACCCAGTACTTC.